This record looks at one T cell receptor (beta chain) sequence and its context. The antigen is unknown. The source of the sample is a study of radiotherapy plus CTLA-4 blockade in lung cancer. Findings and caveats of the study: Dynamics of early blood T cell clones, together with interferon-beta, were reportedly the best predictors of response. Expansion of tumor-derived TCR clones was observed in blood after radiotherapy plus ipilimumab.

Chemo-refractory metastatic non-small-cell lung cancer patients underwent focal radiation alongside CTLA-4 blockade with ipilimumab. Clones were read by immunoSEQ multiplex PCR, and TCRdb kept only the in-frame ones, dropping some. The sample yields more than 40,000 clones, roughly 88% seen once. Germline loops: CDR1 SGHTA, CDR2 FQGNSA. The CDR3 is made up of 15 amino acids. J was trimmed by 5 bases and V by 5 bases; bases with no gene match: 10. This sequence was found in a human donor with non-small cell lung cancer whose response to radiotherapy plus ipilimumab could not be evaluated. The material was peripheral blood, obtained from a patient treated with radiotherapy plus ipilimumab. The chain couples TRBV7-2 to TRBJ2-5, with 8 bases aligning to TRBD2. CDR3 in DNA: TGTGCCAGCAGCCCCGCAGCGGGAGCGCAGGAGACCCAGTACTTC. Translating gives CASSPAAGAQETQYF.